This TCR beta chain was recovered during a study of beta chain features in type 1 diabetes. V lost 4 bases, J lost 2 bases, and 10 bases lay in between. The CDR3 covers 14 residues. Germline CDR1 reads SGHRS; CDR2 reads YFSETQ. The authors reverse transcribed all of the isolated RNA, so sequencing captured expressed TCRB transcripts. The protocol was immunoSEQ multiplex PCR, while the TCRdb copy is restricted to in-frame clones and leaves out a portion. The sample has about 260,000 clones; roughly 70% are singletons. This sequence originates from a man aged 30 to 39 in good health. This chain joins TRBV5-1 and TRBJ2-1; TRBD1 is a possible D gene (5 bases). Sequencing input: naive CD4+ T cells from blood. CDR3 amino acids: CASSSLRAYNEQFF. The DNA of the CDR3 is TGCGCCAGCAGCAGCCTCAGGGCCTACAATGAGCAGTTCTTC.